This is a list of T cell receptor beta chains from one sample in a study of blood T cell repertoires in COVID-19. Assay: immunoSEQ multiplex PCR; the TCRdb copy retains only in-frame clones and omits some. The data hold approximately 140,000 clones, with about 85% observed a single time. Sequencing was carried out using peripheral blood. Every receptor here comes from a human donor in a cohort sampled during active COVID-19. Each CDR3 is given with its conserved first and last residue. D genes are given only for firm matches. Expanded clones get a size class; other rows say once, few or many, or leave the size out.

V	J	D	size	CDR3	DNA
TRBV3-1/TRBV3-2	TRBJ1-2	-	-	CASSQVPPGALNYGYTF	TGTGCCAGCAGCCAAGTCCCCCCTGGGGCACTCAACTATGGCTACACCTTC
TRBV6-2/TRBV6-3	TRBJ1-5	-	-	CASSYGGSNQPQHF	TGTGCCAGCAGTTACGGGGGGAGCAATCAGCCCCAGCATTTT
TRBV28	TRBJ1-1	-	-	CASSFGGSMNTEAFF	TGTGCCAGCAGTTTCGGGGGGTCCATGAACACTGAAGCTTTCTTT
TRBV7-7	TRBJ2-5	-	-	CASSLRVSRPETQYF	TGTGCTAGCAGCTTACGGGTCTCAAGGCCAGAGACCCAGTACTTC
TRBV7-2	TRBJ1-3	-	-	CASSFPNSGNTIYF	TGTGCCAGCAGCTTCCCCAACTCTGGAAACACCATATATTTT
TRBV2	TRBJ1-1	-	-	CASSLRHVEGEAFF	TGTGCCAGCAGTCTCCGCCATGTCGAGGGTGAAGCTTTCTTT
TRBV3-1/TRBV3-2	TRBJ1-2	-	once	CASSQRDTRNEWGYTF	TGTGCCAGCAGCCAAAGGGACACCCGGAATGAATGGGGCTACACCTTC
TRBV11-3	TRBJ2-5	-	-	CASSPGRYQETQYF	TGTGCCAGCAGCCCCGGGAGATACCAAGAGACCCAGTACTTC
TRBV6-5	TRBJ1-5	-	-	CASSREGGSNQPQHF	TGTGCCAGCAGTCGGGAGGGAGGCAGCAATCAGCCCCAGCATTTT
TRBV15	TRBJ1-4	-	-	CATSRAGRGATNEKLFF	TGTGCCACCAGCAGAGCGGGGAGGGGTGCAACTAATGAAAAACTGTTTTTT
TRBV11-2	TRBJ2-7	-	-	CASSTLGLEKQYF	TGTGCCAGCAGCACTCTGGGGCTCGAAAAGCAGTACTTC
TRBV19	TRBJ1-6	TRBD1	few	CASKRTGGFNSPLHF	TGTGCCAGTAAGCGGACAGGGGGCTTTAATTCACCCCTCCACTTT
TRBV4-3	TRBJ2-1	TRBD2	-	CASSQDFPSGAYNEQFF	TGCGCCAGCAGCCAAGATTTTCCTAGCGGGGCCTACAATGAGCAGTTCTTC
TRBV12-5	TRBJ1-3	-	-	CASGPTVSGNTIYF	TGTGCTAGTGGCCCGACAGTATCTGGAAACACCATATATTTT
TRBV7-8	TRBJ1-5	TRBD1	-	CASSLARGYDQPQHF	TGTGCCAGCAGCTTAGCCAGGGGGTACGATCAGCCCCAGCATTTT
TRBV5-1	TRBJ1-5	-	-	CASSSKPRDTYSNQPQHF	TGCGCCAGCAGCTCCAAACCCCGGGACACTTATAGCAATCAGCCCCAGCATTTT
TRBV19	TRBJ2-7	TRBD1	few	CASTTGGDEQYF	TGTGCCAGCACAACAGGGGGCGACGAGCAGTACTTC
TRBV4-2	TRBJ2-3	-	few	CASSQDAADTQYF	TGTGCCAGCAGCCAAGATGCAGCAGATACGCAGTATTTT
TRBV5-8	TRBJ1-2	TRBD1	-	CASSQDRVYGYTF	TGTGCCAGCAGCCAGGACAGGGTCTATGGCTACACCTTC
TRBV4-1	TRBJ1-1	TRBD1	few	CASSQLKGQGFPEAFF	TGCGCCAGCAGCCAGCTTAAGGGACAGGGATTCCCTGAAGCTTTCTTT
TRBV7-9	TRBJ1-2	-	-	CASSLASVYGYTF	TGTGCCAGCAGCTTAGCGTCAGTCTATGGCTACACCTTC
TRBV6-5	TRBJ2-4	-	-	CASRPRGAKNIQYF	TGTGCCAGCAGGCCTAGAGGGGCCAAAAACATTCAGTACTTC
TRBV6-4	TRBJ1-2	TRBD1	-	CASRRTGGDYGYTF	TGTGCCAGCAGACGGACAGGGGGCGACTATGGCTACACCTTC
TRBV4-1	TRBJ2-5	TRBD2	once	CASSAPTSGGRETQYF	TGCGCCAGCAGCGCCCCTACTAGCGGGGGGAGAGAGACCCAGTACTTC
TRBV11-3	TRBJ1-1	-	-	CASSLRGLVGDLNTEAFF	TGTGCCAGCAGCTTAAGGGGTTTGGTTGGGGACTTGAACACTGAAGCTTTCTTT
TRBV19	TRBJ2-3	TRBD2	-	CASAIAGGTDTQYF	TGTGCCAGTGCAATAGCGGGGGGCACAGATACGCAGTATTTT
TRBV30	TRBJ1-3	-	-	CAWTLGSSGNTIYF	TGTGCCTGGACCCTGGGCTCCTCTGGAAACACCATATATTTT
TRBV3-1/TRBV3-2	TRBJ1-3	-	-	CASSPIQGVAGNTIYF	TGTGCCAGCAGCCCCATACAGGGTGTCGCTGGAAACACCATATATTTT
TRBV7-3	TRBJ2-1	TRBD2	-	CASSVERGPYNEQFF	TGTGCCAGCAGCGTAGAGCGGGGGCCTTACAATGAGCAGTTCTTC
TRBV27	TRBJ1-6	TRBD1	-	CASTRDSINSPLHF	TGTGCCAGCACCCGGGACAGTATCAATTCACCCCTCCACTTT
TRBV6-2/TRBV6-3	TRBJ1-2	TRBD1	few	CASSYPGQGTYGYTF	TGTGCCAGCAGTTACCCGGGACAGGGGACCTATGGCTACACCTTC
TRBV18	TRBJ1-3	TRBD1	-	CASSPGQGDRSGNTIYF	TGTGCCAGCTCACCGGGACAGGGTGATCGCTCTGGAAACACCATATATTTT
TRBV27	TRBJ1-1	-	-	CASSFYPRDWNTEAFF	TGTGCCAGCAGTTTCTATCCCAGGGACTGGAACACTGAAGCTTTCTTT
TRBV28	TRBJ1-1	-	-	CASSFAVNTEAFF	TGTGCCAGCAGTTTTGCAGTGAACACTGAAGCTTTCTTT
TRBV7-3	TRBJ2-5	TRBD1	-	CASSLILGLPGQGKTRREETQYF	TGTGCCAGCAGCTTAATTTTAGGTTTACCGGGACAGGGTAAAACTCGTCGCGAGGAGACCCAGTACTTC
TRBV5-1	TRBJ2-3	TRBD2	-	CASSGGTSGPADTQYF	TGCGCCAGCAGCGGGGGGACTAGCGGGCCCGCAGATACGCAGTATTTT
TRBV15	TRBJ1-3	TRBD1	-	CATSRQGVSGNTIYF	TGTGCCACCAGCCGCCAGGGGGTGTCTGGAAACACCATATATTTT
TRBV7-2	TRBJ1-2	TRBD1	-	CASSLATGGGGGYTF	TGTGCCAGCAGCTTAGCGACAGGGGGTGGAGGTGGCTACACCTTC
TRBV5-1	TRBJ1-3	TRBD1	-	CASRPTGFGNTIYF	TGCGCCAGCAGGCCGACAGGGTTTGGAAACACCATATATTTT
TRBV10-3	TRBJ1-2	TRBD1	-	CAISEEGQGSSSYGYTF	TGTGCCATCAGTGAGGAGGGACAGGGATCGTCCTCCTATGGCTACACCTTC
TRBV28	TRBJ1-6	TRBD1	-	CATYRGRLDSPLHF	TGTGCCACTTACAGGGGGCGCCTCGATTCACCCCTCCACTTT
TRBV7-6	TRBJ1-1	-	-	CASSSPGLGEGAFF	TGTGCCAGCAGCTCCCCCGGTTTGGGGGAGGGGGCTTTCTTT
TRBV24-1	TRBJ2-7	TRBD1	-	CATSDPDRVRQYF	TGTGCCACCAGTGATCCCGACAGGGTAAGGCAGTACTTC
TRBV20-1	TRBJ1-5	TRBD1	-	CSARSGTEHF	TGCAGTGCTAGATCCGGGACAGAGCATTTT
TRBV5-1	TRBJ1-5	TRBD1	once	CASSLWTGDQPQHF	TGCGCCAGCAGCCTATGGACAGGGGATCAGCCCCAGCATTTT
TRBV5-5	TRBJ2-5	TRBD1	-	CASSSPTGTGGGETQYF	TGTGCCAGCAGCTCACCAACCGGGACAGGGGGAGGCGAGACCCAGTACTTC